This TCR beta chain stems from a study of prognosis after radiotherapy for stage I lung cancer. From genomic DNA, TCR beta CDR3 was amplified by two-round multiplex PCR. Round-one PCR had primers specific to each TRBV and TRBJ gene. TCRdb reprocessed the multiplex PCR reads with MiXCR, giving one entry per CDR3 protein. The repertoire holds fewer than 25,000 distinct CDR3 sequences, with around 40% as singletons. Peripheral blood, approximately 6.1 milliliters per draw, was collected at each of two time points. Sequencing was performed on PBMCs, taken before or after stereotactic body radiation therapy (not recorded which). The sequence was collected from a donor at least 50 years old with non-small cell lung cancer.

CDR3 amino acids: CASSPRGINEQFF. CDR3 sequence (DNA): TGTGCCAGCAGCCCCAGGGGTATCAATGAGCAGTTCTTC. V usage is TRBV7-3 and J usage is TRBJ2-1, with a possible D match to TRBD1 (6 bases). Germline lookup yields CDR1 SGHTA and CDR2 FQGTGA. The V gene lost 5 bases and the J gene lost 6 bases, with 11 bases spanning the gap. The CDR3 is made up of 13 amino acids.